This T cell receptor (beta chain) originates from a study of CD8 T cells in Susac syndrome. Whole-study results and caveats: Individuals included in the TCR sequencing and HLA analysis were acknowledged by the study to be relatively few in number.

Points on this clonotype: The target antigen is unknown.

Random hexamers were used to reverse transcribe the RNA input (about 0.5 to 1 ug). TCR beta CDR3 was amplified by immunoSEQ multiplex PCR. This amplification extended across 54 Vbeta and 13 Jbeta segments. TCRdb re-derived calls from the immunoSEQ multiplex PCR reads in MiXCR, one entry per CDR3 protein. The sample has 200,000 to 250,000 distinct CDR3 sequences, 80% to 95% seen once; the top ten hold around 0.14%. Negative isolation was used for CD8+ and CD4+ T cells and FACS enrichment for TEMRA cells. Germline-derived CDR1 and CDR2 are MGHRA and YSYEKL. Trimming cost V 4 bases and J 3 bases; bases outside gene matches: 8. The CDR3 spans 16 residues.

Sequencing was performed on CD8+ T cells from PBMCs. The TCR comes from a human donor with multiple sclerosis. The chain links TRBV4-1 to TRBJ2-1; 8 nucleotides match TRBD2. CDR3 nucleotide sequence: TGCGCCAGCAGCCCTTACCTAGCGGGTGGCTACAATGAGCAGTTCTTC. This translates into CASSPYLAGGYNEQFF.